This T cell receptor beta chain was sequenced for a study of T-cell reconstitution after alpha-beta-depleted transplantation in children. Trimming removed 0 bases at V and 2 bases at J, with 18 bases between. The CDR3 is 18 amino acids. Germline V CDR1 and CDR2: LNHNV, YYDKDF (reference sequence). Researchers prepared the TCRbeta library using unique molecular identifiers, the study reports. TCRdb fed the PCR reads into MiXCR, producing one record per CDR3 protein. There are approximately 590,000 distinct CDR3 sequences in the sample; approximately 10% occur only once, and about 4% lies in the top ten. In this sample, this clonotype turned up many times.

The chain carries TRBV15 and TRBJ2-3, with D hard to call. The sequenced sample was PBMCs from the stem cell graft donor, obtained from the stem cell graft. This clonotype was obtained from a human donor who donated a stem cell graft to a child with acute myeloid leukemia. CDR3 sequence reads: CATSRENRRTSSTDTQYF. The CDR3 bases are TGTGCCACCAGCAGAGAGAACCGGCGAACTTCCTCCACAGATACGCAGTATTTT.